This TCR beta chain was profiled in a study of CD8 T cells in ankylosing spondylitis. In its sample, this clonotype was seen many times. Its antigen is still unknown. Libraries for TCR beta were made by quantitative 5'-RACE with molecular barcodes. TCRdb redid the calling of the 5' RACE reads with MiXCR, one entry per CDR3 protein. The table includes a few hundred thousand distinct CDR3 sequences, approximately 22% detected once. The V end was cut by 4 bases, the J end by 7 bases, with 17 bases between. The CDR3 is 14 amino acids. Overall study findings and caveats: Eight or nine highly homologous variants made up a TCR beta motif that seemed to typify ankylosing spondylitis blood. In ankylosing spondylitis patients, matched synovial fluid reportedly showed significant enrichment of disease-linked clones. Some motif variants had been reported before (in reactive arthritis synovial fluid and blood).

This chain connects TRBV12-3 or TRBV12-4 to TRBJ2-7, with D perhaps matching TRBD2 (6 bases). The sequencing sample was made of blood, either unsorted or a sorted T cell fraction (not recorded which). The sequence derives from a male donor with ankylosing spondylitis or in good health (not recorded which). The CDR3 here is CASSSRGGTEEQYF. CDR3 DNA: TGTGCCAGCAGTTCTCGGGGCGGGACGGAAGAGCAGTACTTC.